One T cell receptor (beta chain) is described in this entry. These data are taken from a study of blood T cell repertoires in COVID-19. Overall study: Donors in the United States, Italy and Spain gave samples during acute or convalescent COVID-19. Sources were T cells, B-cell-depleted T cells, or PBMCs; the material itself was cDNA or gDNA.

Original data processing: Amplifying reference gene primers gave estimates of nucleated cell counts. This table comes from immunoSEQ multiplex PCR, and its TCRdb copy is limited to in-frame clones, with some not included. Clonal size and the V and J genes are those of that table, whereas D and trimming came from the DNA. In the table there are over 200,000 clones, 70% to 90% of which are singletons. The germline V and J ends were trimmed by 3 bases and 2 bases, with 19 bases remaining between them. The CDR3 has 18 amino acids. In germline, CDR1 is MGHRA, CDR2 YSYEKL. Cohort 3 donors were reported recovered after two negative PCRs, clearance, or symptom resolution.

This clonotype originated in a man under 40 who had recovered from COVID-19. Source material: PBMCs or T cells enriched from blood (not recorded which). The chain is built from TRBV4-1 and TRBJ1-4, with D unresolved. CDR3 protein: CASSHPIGVKSTNEKLFF. The CDR3 DNA reads TGCGCCAGCAGCCACCCAATCGGAGTGAAGTCGACTAATGAAAAACTGTTTTTT.